Reported below is one T cell receptor beta chain. No antigen is known for it. TCRdb re-called the reads with MiXCR, one entry per CDR3 protein. The table includes approximately 10,000 distinct CDR3 sequences, approximately 17% detected once. The data belong to a study of liver allograft versus peripheral blood T cells. Overall study context: A comparison was made between T cell receptor repertoires in transplanted livers and those in recipients' peripheral blood.

General study findings and limits: It was reported that the T cell receptor repertoires found inside liver allografts differed from those that were detected in peripheral blood.

In germline, CDR1 is DFQATT, CDR2 SNEGSKA (reference sequence). V was trimmed by 3 bases and J by 5 bases, leaving 14 bases between them. The CDR3 loop spans 14 amino acids. The chain combines TRBV20-1 with TRBJ2-1, with a tentative D call TRBD1 (6 bases). The clonotype originates from a human patient who had a liver transplant. Some of the T cells might come from the graft donor. CDR3 sequence: CSASKRGSNNEQFF. Written as DNA, the CDR3 is TGCAGTGCTAGCAAGAGGGGGTCCAACAATGAGCAGTTCTTC.